Given below is one TCR beta chain in context. Its antigen remains unidentified. This specimen belongs to a study of CD8+ T cells in alopecia areata. Study-wide points: Across lesional scalp, and particularly alopecia totalis/universalis, clonality surpassed that of normal scalp. The link between baseline CD8+ expansion and response remains uncertain with one nonresponder. Scalp repertoires also include resident alphabeta T cells from normal skin.

V was shortened by 3 bases and J by 1 base, with 8 bases between the two germline ends. The CDR3 length is 14 residues. CDR1 is MGHRA, CDR2 YSYEKL, per germline. Extracted RNA was reverse transcribed into cDNA, the sequencing template. Repertoires were generated with immunoSEQ multiplex PCR, while TCRdb's copy carries only in-frame clones and drops some. The data hold approximately 120,000 clones, with roughly 57% observed a single time. As to treatment: oral pan-JAK inhibitor, 5-10 mg twice daily. Obtained from alopecia areata patients were lesional scalp punch biopsies along with peripheral blood. This TCR came from a human donor with alopecia areata. The sample here was CD4+ T cells sorted from blood, taken at week 4, from a patient treated with tofacitinib. The J gene is TRBJ2-3, the V gene TRBV4-1; D is uncertain. Here the CDR3 DNA reads TGCGCCAGCAGCCACGGCCAGCGCACAGATACGCAGTATTTT. Translating gives CASSHGQRTDTQYF.